The rows below give T cell receptor beta chains drawn from one sample of a study of cytomegalovirus exposure and HLA in healthy donors. TCRdb keeps only in-frame clones here, not all; method: immunoSEQ multiplex PCR. The sample consists of about 110,000 clones, around 74% of them appearing once. Sequencing input: PBMCs. The receptors were gathered from a woman in her thirties or forties in good health and CMV-seropositive. Both conserved end residues are part of each CDR3. Clone size is given for some rows only: seen once, a few or many times, or a class if the clone is expanded.

CAWSVLTFIEYGYTF	TRBV30	TRBJ1-2	.
CASSFREGAYGYTF	TRBV27	TRBJ1-2	.
CSATGTGVNEQYF	TRBV29-1	TRBJ2-7	.
CASSEDRDDYGYTF	TRBV2	TRBJ1-2	.
CASSPRETQYF	TRBV18	TRBJ2-5	.
CASSAPTGLAIYNEQFF	TRBV25-1	TRBJ2-1	.
CASSSGTKETQYF	TRBV7-9	TRBJ2-5	.
CAISEPRGRGLNQPQHF	TRBV10-3	TRBJ1-5	.
CASSPEIGSGYTF	TRBV19	TRBJ1-2	.
CASSLQDTYGYTF	TRBV5-1	TRBJ1-2	.
CASSPGTSGGNEQFF	TRBV6-4	TRBJ2-1	.
CASRTRVGDRAGAFF	TRBV27	TRBJ1-1	.
CASSLEPDGNTIYF	TRBV5-1	TRBJ1-3	.
CASSQDYTGGSYEQYF	TRBV4-2	TRBJ2-7	.
CASARQAPNYGYTF	TRBV27	TRBJ1-2	many
CASTRGTGQGGQPQHF	TRBV2	TRBJ1-5	.
CASSLGTPRDIQYF	TRBV11-2	TRBJ2-4	.
CASSDSSAGYQYF	TRBV6-4	TRBJ2-3	.
CASSLLGQGLLNTEAFF	TRBV7-8	TRBJ1-1	.
CASSLTSTGTGEAFF	TRBV7-9	TRBJ1-1	once
CASSSGTVGGYTF	TRBV28	TRBJ1-2	.
CASSQDVGVGKGYTF	TRBV4-1	TRBJ1-2	once